This T cell receptor beta chain was observed in a study of beta chain features in type 1 diabetes. Points from the study as a whole: Among patients, naive, central memory and Treg TCRB repertoires appeared more similar than among healthy donors. In all four CD4+ subsets, TCRB CDR3 length was significantly, moderately reduced in type 1 diabetes.

In its sample, this clone was seen a few times. Its antigen is currently unknown. CD4+ cells of the naive, central memory, regulatory and stem cell-like memory types were sorted via CD45RO/CCR7/CD25/CD127/CD95/CD27. The length of the CDR3 is 16 residues. CDR1 and CDR2 from the germline V gene are SGHTA and FQGNSA. The V and J ends lost 1 base and 5 bases, in that order; junction bases with no gene match: 5. Expressed TCRB transcripts were sequenced, since all the RNA that had been isolated was reverse transcribed. Mean read depth for stem cell-like memory T cell samples was roughly 1 million reads. Only in-frame clones appear in the TCRdb table, and some are missing; sequencing was by immunoSEQ multiplex PCR. The table lists 20,000 to 25,000 clones, less than 75% of them singletons.

The chain links TRBV7-2 to TRBJ2-3; 11 bases fit TRBD2. This TCR was recovered from a man aged 18 to 29 with type 1 diabetes. The sequenced sample was stem cell memory CD4+ T cells from blood. In DNA form, the CDR3 reads TGTGCCAGCAGCTTAGTTACTAGCGGGAGAGGAGATACGCAGTATTTT. Translating it yields CASSLVTSGRGDTQYF.